This T cell receptor (beta chain) comes out of a study of identical twins. From germline, CDR1 is KGHSH and CDR2 LQKENI. The CDR3 covers 13 residues. In every case, the donor was a healthy Caucasian. Study findings and constraints: Alpha sequences that were out-of-frame and twin-shared showed an excess of low generation probability. Modelling underestimated the level of out-of-frame TCR alpha sharing observed in monozygotic twins.

A universal primer site arose from template switching, and cDNA bore unique molecular identifiers. TCRdb re-called the 5' RACE reads with MiXCR, one entry per CDR3 protein. Of about 720,000 distinct CDR3 sequences listed, more than 6.5% are singletons. This clonotype was detected many times. Its specificity is not known. One end of the junction fails to match germline, which may point to a read error. The same sample was also used in a study of yellow fever vaccine responses in identical twins.

Source material: PBMCs. The chain joins TRBV18 to TRBJ2-7; no reliable D call. The origin of this receptor is a woman between 18 and 29 years old in good health. In nucleotides, the CDR3 is TGCGCCAGCAGCCCTCCGAGCTCCTACGAGCAGTACTTC. Translation gives CASSPPSSYEQYF.